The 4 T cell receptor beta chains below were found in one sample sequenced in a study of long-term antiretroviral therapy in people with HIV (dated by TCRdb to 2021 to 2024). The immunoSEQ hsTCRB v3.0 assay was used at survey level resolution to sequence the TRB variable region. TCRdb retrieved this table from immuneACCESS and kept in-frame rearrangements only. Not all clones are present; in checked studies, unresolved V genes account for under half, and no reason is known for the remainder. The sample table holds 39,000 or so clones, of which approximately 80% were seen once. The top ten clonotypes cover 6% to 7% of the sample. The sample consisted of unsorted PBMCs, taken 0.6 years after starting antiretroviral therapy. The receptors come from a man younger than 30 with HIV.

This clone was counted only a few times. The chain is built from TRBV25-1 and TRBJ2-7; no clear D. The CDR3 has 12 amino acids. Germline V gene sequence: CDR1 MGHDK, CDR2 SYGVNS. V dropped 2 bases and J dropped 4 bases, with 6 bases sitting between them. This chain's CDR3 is CASSEPGYEQYF. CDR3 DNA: TGTGCCAGCAGTGAACCTGGTTACGAGCAGTACTTC.

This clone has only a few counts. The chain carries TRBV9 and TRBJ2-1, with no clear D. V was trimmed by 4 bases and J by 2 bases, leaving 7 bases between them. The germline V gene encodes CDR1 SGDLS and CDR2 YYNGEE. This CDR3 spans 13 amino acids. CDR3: CASSPRPYNEQFF. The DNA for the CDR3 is TGTGCCAGCAGCCCTCGGCCCTACAATGAGCAGTTCTTC.

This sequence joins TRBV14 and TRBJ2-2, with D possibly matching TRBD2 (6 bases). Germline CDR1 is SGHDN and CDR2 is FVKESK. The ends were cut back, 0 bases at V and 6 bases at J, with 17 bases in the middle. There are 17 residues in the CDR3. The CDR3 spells CASSQDLLTSGSGELFF. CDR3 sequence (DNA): TGTGCCAGCAGCCAAGATCTTTTGACTAGTGGGTCCGGGGAGCTGTTTTTT.

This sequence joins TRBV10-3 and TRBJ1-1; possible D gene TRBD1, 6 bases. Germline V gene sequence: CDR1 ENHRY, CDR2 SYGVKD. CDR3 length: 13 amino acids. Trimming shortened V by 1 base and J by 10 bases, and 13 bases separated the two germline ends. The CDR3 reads CAISELTYRVAFF. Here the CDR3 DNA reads TGTGCCATCAGTGAGTTGACGTACAGGGTAGCTTTCTTT.